Following are 12 T cell receptor beta chains from one sample sequenced in a study of neurological immune-mediated disorders. The sample's time point: technical triplicate 3. TCRdb fed the 5' RACE reads into MiXCR, producing one record per CDR3 protein. There are some 30,000 distinct CDR3 sequences in the sample; about 16% occur only once, and around 5.2% lies in the top ten. Sequencing was carried out using CD4+ T cells from blood. These receptors were obtained from a female donor with HTLV-1-associated myelopathy (HAM/TSP).

This clonotype has ten or more counts. The genes are TRBV5-1 and TRBJ1-1; 7 nucleotides align to TRBD1. V trimming: 4 bases; J trimming: 2 bases; junction bases outside the gene matches: 5. CDR1 is SGHRS, CDR2 YFSETQ, per germline. CDR3 length: 14 amino acids. The CDR3 protein is CASSREGANTEAFF. The CDR3 bases are TGCGCCAGCAGCAGGGAGGGGGCCAACACTGAAGCTTTCTTT.

As for this clonotype: The junction differs from germline at one of its ends, possibly a read error. The rearrangement uses TRBV5-1 and TRBJ2-3; D may correspond to TRBD1 or TRBD2 (5 bases each). Germline loops: CDR1 SGHRS, CDR2 YFSETQ. This CDR3 is 17 amino acids long. This CDR3 is CARSLSTGARGKDTQYF. The CDR3 DNA sequence: TGCGCCAGAAGCTTGTCGACTGGGGCGAGAGGGAAAGATACGCAGTATTTT.

J is TRBJ2-1 and V is TRBV5-5; no clear D. The CDR3 sequence is 15 residues long. With 0 bases removed from V and 10 bases from J, the gap between germline ends came to 17 bases. Looked up from germline, CDR1 is SGHKS and CDR2 is YYEKEE (reference sequence). The CDR3 reads CASSLDSQMVYEQFF. The CDR3 DNA sequence: TGTGCCAGCAGCTTGGACAGTCAAATGGTCTACGAGCAGTTCTTC.

This clonotype has at least ten counts. The V gene is TRBV29-1, the J gene TRBJ2-2; TRBD1 matches at 7 bases. Germline CDR1 and CDR2: SQVTM and ANQGSEA. V was clipped by 7 bases and J by 6 bases; unmatched bases: 5. The CDR3 consists of 12 residues. CDR3 amino acids: CSARQGPGELFF. CDR3 in DNA: TGCAGCGCCCGACAGGGTCCCGGGGAGCTGTTTTTT.

V is TRBV20-1 and J is TRBJ2-1; perhaps TRBD2 as D (5 bases). CDR1 and CDR2 from the germline V gene are DFQATT and SNEGSKA (reference sequence). The CDR3 extends over 14 amino acids. Trimming took 2 bases from V and 5 from J, leaving 13 bases between them. The chain's CDR3 is CSARRGGSNNEQFF. CDR3 nucleotides: TGCAGTGCTAGAAGAGGTGGGAGCAACAATGAGCAGTTCTTC.

This clonotype was seen at least ten times. The V call is TRBV6-2 or TRBV6-3, the J call TRBJ2-6; perhaps TRBD2 as D (5 bases). V dropped 2 bases and J dropped 2 bases, with 7 bases sitting between them. Germline assignment: CDR1 MNHEY and CDR2 SVGEGT. The CDR3 runs to 15 residues. The CDR3 here is CASSYREPGANVLTF. The CDR3 DNA reads as TGTGCCAGCAGTTACAGGGAGCCTGGGGCCAACGTCCTGACTTTC.

This clonotype has a count of ten or more. V usage is TRBV7-3 and J usage is TRBJ1-2; D is unresolved. The V end was cut by 0 bases, the J end by 0 bases, with 5 bases between. Germline lookup yields CDR1 SGHTA and CDR2 FQGTGA. CDR3 length: 14 amino acids. CDR3 loop: CASSLTGTNYGYTF. The CDR3 DNA reads as TGTGCCAGCAGCTTAACAGGGACTAACTATGGCTACACCTTC. The whole variable domain, remainder taken from reference TRBV7-3 and TRBJ1-2, is GAGVSQTPSNKVTEKGKYVELRCDPISGHTALYWYRQSLGQGPEFLIYFQGTGAADDSGLPNDRFFAVRPEGSVSTLKIQRTERGDSAVYLCASSLTGTNYGYTFGSGTRLTVV.

This clonotype was found many times. This chain links TRBV7-3 with TRBJ2-1; 7 nucleotides align to TRBD2. This CDR3 has 15 amino acids. V gave up 2 bases and J gave up 4 bases; unmatched junction bases: 5. The germline V gene has CDR1 SGHTA and CDR2 FQGTGA. The DNA for the CDR3 is TGTGCCAGCAGCTTACAAGCGGGGCCGTACAATGAGCAGTTCTTC. It specifies CASSLQAGPYNEQFF.

This clonotype was picked up many times. The chain recombines TRBV20-1 with TRBJ2-2, with D perhaps matching TRBD2 (6 bases). From germline, CDR1 is DFQATT and CDR2 SNEGSKA (reference sequence). There are 13 residues in the CDR3. Trimming left V 0 bases short and J 7 bases short, with 9 bases between. CDR3 DNA: TGCAGTGCTAGAGATTGGCGGGGCGGGGAGCTGTTTTTT. Translation gives CSARDWRGGELFF.

This clonotype was detected many times. This chain joins TRBV5-1 and TRBJ2-7; TRBD1 matches at 7 bases. CDR3 size: 14 residues. From germline, CDR1 is SGHRS and CDR2 YFSETQ. Trimming cost V 4 bases and J 0 bases; bases outside gene matches: 4. In DNA form, the CDR3 reads TGCGCCAGCAGCCCAGGACAGGACTCCTACGAGCAGTACTTC. Translated: CASSPGQDSYEQYF.

This clonotype was detected many times. V and J are TRBV7-3 and TRBJ2-1; possibly TRBD2 for D (6 bases). Trimming pared 5 bases from V and 7 bases from J, leaving 12 bases between. CDR3 length: 13 residues. Germline CDR1 and CDR2: SGHTA and FQGTGA. CDR3 in DNA: TGTGCCAGCAGCCTCGGGACTTATAATGAGCAGTTCTTC. Its translation: CASSLGTYNEQFF.

In this sample, this clonotype turned up many times. The chain carries TRBV25-1 and TRBJ1-6; 9 bases line up with TRBD1. Germline trimming cut 2 bases from V and 1 base from J; bases unmatched to any gene: 9. This CDR3 contains 19 residues. The V gene's germline CDR1 is MGHDK and CDR2 SYGVNS. The CDR3 loop reads CASSETDRGSISYNSPLHF. The CDR3 bases are TGTGCCAGCAGTGAAACCGACAGGGGGAGTATTTCCTATAATTCACCCCTCCACTTT.